This TCR beta chain was recorded in a study of CD8 T cells in Susac syndrome. Study-wide points: In its TCR sequencing and HLA analysis, the study acknowledged that the number of individuals was relatively small.

Trimming pared 7 bases from V and 0 bases from J, leaving 10 bases between. The CDR3 spans 14 residues. Germline V gives CDR1 LNHDA, CDR2 SQIVND (reference sequence). A quantity of roughly 0.5 to 1 ug RNA underwent reverse transcription using random hexamers. Multiplex PCR with immunoSEQ amplified the TCR beta CDR3 across 54 Vbeta and 13 Jbeta. From the immunoSEQ multiplex PCR reads, TCRdb called clonotypes with MiXCR, one entry per CDR3 protein. The data contain some 120,000 distinct CDR3 sequences, nearly 95% of them singletons. As concerns this clonotype: The antigen remains undetermined.

CD8+ and CD4+ blood T cells underwent TCR beta sequencing. FACS enriched CD8+ TEMRA cells, while bulk CD8+ and CD4+ were negatively isolated. The rearrangement joins TRBV19 to TRBJ1-5; D is possibly TRBD1 (6 bases). The receptor was derived from a human donor in good health. The source material was CD4+ T cells from PBMCs. The CDR3 protein is CASNDRNSNQPQHF. Here the CDR3 DNA reads TGTGCCAGTAACGACAGGAATAGCAATCAGCCCCAGCATTTT.